This T cell receptor (beta chain) was observed in a study of technical replicates of blood from a few donors. TCRdb's copy holds only in-frame clones and misses some; the assay was immunoSEQ multiplex PCR. The data show approximately 76,000 clones, with roughly 91% seen just once and just under 0.25% held by the top ten. CDR3 length: 13 amino acids. V lost 6 bases and J lost 4, with 10 bases in between. From germline, CDR1 is MNHNS and CDR2 SASEGT. The J gene is TRBJ2-1, the V gene TRBV6-1, with TRBD2 as a possible D gene (5 bases). The specimen sequenced was T cells isolated from PBMCs. The receptor comes from a human donor in good health. The CDR3, as DNA: TGTGCCAGCAGGGGCGCGGGTTACAATGAGCAGTTCTTC. This gives the protein CASRGAGYNEQFF.